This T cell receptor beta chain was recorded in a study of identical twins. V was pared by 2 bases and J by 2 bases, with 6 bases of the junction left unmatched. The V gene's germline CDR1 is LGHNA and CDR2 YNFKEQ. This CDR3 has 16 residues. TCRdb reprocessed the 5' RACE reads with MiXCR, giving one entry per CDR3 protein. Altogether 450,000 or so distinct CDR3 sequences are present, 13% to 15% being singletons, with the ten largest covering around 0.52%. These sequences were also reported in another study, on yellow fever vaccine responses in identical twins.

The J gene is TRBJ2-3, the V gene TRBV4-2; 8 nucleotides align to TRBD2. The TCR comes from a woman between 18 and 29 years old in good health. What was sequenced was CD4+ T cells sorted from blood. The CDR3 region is CASSQIQRGFTDTQYF. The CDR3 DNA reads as TGTGCCAGCAGCCAAATCCAGCGGGGGTTCACAGATACGCAGTATTTT.